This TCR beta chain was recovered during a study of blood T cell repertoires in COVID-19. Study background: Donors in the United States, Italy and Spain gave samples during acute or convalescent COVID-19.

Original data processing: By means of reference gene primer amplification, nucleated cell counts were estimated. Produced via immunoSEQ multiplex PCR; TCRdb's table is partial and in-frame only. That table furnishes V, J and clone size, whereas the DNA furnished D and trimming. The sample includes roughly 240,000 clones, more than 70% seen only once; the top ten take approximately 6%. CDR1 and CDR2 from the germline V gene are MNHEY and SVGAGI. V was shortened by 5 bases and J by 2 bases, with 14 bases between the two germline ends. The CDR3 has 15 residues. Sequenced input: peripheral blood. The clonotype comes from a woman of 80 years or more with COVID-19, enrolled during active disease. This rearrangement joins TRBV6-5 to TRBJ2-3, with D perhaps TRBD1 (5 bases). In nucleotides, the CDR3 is TGTGCCAGCAGTATTCAGGCGACAGTCACAGATACGCAGTATTTT. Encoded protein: CASSIQATVTDTQYF.